Below, one TCR beta chain is given with its context. The antigen it binds to is not known. Base-call qualities are not available, and no considerably larger clone is one nucleotide away. Counted from cysteine to phenylalanine, this CDR3 has 14 amino acids. CDR3 DNA is the only sequence kept; it has 42 bases, read in frame from the first base. A distance of 15 bases separates the germline ends of V and J, which lose 6 bases and 4 bases respectively. CDR1 and CDR2 are read off the germline V gene (reference sequence) as MNHEY and SMNVEV. To sequence the TCRbeta CDR3 region, genomic DNA was isolated from the sorted cells. TCRbeta CDR3 regions were sequenced using the immunoSEQ Assay. TCRdb obtained this table from immuneACCESS and retained in-frame rearrangements with V and J assigned. These tables miss some clones; where compared with another copy, unresolved V genes account for less than half of the shortfall, and the remainder is unexplained. Recorded for this sample are about 88,000 clones; about 85% of them occurred a single time. The top ten hold 3% to 4% of the sample.

Patients with a history of autoimmune disease or receiving systemic immunosuppression were excluded from the trial. In every dose cohort, peripheral blood was drawn for TCR sequencing at baseline, cycle 4 day 1, and cycle 7 day 1. Samples came from an open-label, multicenter, first-in-human phase I dose-escalation trial of ivuxolimab. Adults with locally advanced or metastatic melanoma, renal cell carcinoma, hepatocellular carcinoma or head and neck squamous cell carcinoma were enrolled in the trial. Before TCR sequencing, CD4+ and CD8+ T cells were separately sorted from peripheral blood. This sample stems from a study of OX40 agonist ivuxolimab in advanced cancers. For the wider study: The costimulatory receptor OX40 (CD134) was targeted by ivuxolimab, a fully human IgG2 agonistic monoclonal antibody. Intravenous ivuxolimab was administered to patients every 2 weeks at six dose levels: 0.01, 0.1, 0.3, 1.5, 3 and 10 mg/kg. Of the approximately 50 dose-escalation patients, hepatocellular carcinoma was present in about 20, melanoma in roughly 15, renal cell carcinoma in 9 and head and neck cancer in 9. In the dose-escalation cohort, roughly four fifths of patients were male, and the mean age was approximately 55 years, with a range of roughly 20 to 85. Patients were allowed to have had prior anti-PD-1, anti-PD-L1 or anti-CTLA-4 therapy, and 40% of the dose-escalation patients had been treated with checkpoint inhibitors. Partial responses occurred in three dose-escalation patients: two with cutaneous melanoma and one with hepatocellular carcinoma. Peripheral TCRbeta sequencing was intended to test whether TCR sequence diversity was altered and clonal T-cell expansion was caused by ivuxolimab. The paper describes the monotherapy dose-escalation part (N of about 47 patients) of the phase I trial of ivuxolimab.

General study outcomes and caveats: After ivuxolimab, CD8+ T cells had more expanded clones than CD4+ T cells on average. In the 0.1-3.0 mg/kg groups, partial responders were among the patients with the lowest normalized peripheral clonal expansion, particularly in CD8+ T cells. Low levels of normalized T-cell clonal expansion were also shown by some nonresponding patients. Which antigens the clonally expanded peripheral T cells were specific for was not determined. At doses from 0.1 to 3.0 mg/kg, clonal expansion was seen in both CD4+ and CD8+ blood T cells between baseline and week 6.

The specimen was CD4+ or CD8+ T cells sorted from blood, collected in a trial of the OX40 agonist ivuxolimab. Recombination linked TRBV27 to TRBJ2-5; 6 matching bases give a weak D call of TRBD2. This clonotype originated in an adult with an advanced solid tumor such as melanoma, head and neck, liver or kidney cancer. The CDR3 region: CASSVVWGGETQYF. At the DNA level, the sequence is TGTGCCAGCAGCGTCGTGTGGGGAGGAGAGACCCAGTACTTC.